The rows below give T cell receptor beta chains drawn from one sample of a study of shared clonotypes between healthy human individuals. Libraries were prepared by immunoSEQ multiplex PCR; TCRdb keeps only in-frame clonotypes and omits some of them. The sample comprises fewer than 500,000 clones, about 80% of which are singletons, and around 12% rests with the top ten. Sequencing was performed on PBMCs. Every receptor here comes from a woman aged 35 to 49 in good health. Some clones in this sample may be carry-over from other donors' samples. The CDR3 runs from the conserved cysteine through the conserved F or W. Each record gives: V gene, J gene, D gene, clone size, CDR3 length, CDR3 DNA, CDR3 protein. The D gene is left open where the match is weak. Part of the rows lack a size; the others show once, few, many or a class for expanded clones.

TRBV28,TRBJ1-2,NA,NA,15,TGTGCCAGCAGCCGAGCCGGGACGGACCTCTATGGCTACACCTTC,CASSRAGTDLYGYTF
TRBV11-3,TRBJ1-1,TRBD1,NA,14,TGTGCCAGCAGCTTGGGTGGACAGGACACTGAAGCTTTCTTT,CASSLGGQDTEAFF
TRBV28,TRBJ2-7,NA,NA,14,TGTGCCAGCAGTTGGCAGGGCTCCTCCTACGAGCAGTACTTC,CASSWQGSSYEQYF
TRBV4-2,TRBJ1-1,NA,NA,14,TGTGCCAGCAGCCATAACAGCGGGAACACTGAAGCTTTCTTT,CASSHNSGNTEAFF
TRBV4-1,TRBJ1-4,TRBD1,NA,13,TGCGCCAGCAGCGACTTGACAGGGCGAAAACTGTTTTTT,CASSDLTGRKLFF
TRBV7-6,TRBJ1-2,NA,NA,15,TGTGCCAGCAGCCCTACTGACAACTCTAACTATGGCTACACCTTC,CASSPTDNSNYGYTF
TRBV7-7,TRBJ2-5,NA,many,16,TGTGCTAGCAGCTTAGCGTGGGGAGGGGGCCTGGAGACCCAGTACTTC,CASSLAWGGGLETQYF
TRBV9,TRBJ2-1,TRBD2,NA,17,TGTGCCAGCAGCGTAGGAGGTGGAGGGGAGGGCTACAATGAGCAGTTCTTC,CASSVGGGGEGYNEQFF
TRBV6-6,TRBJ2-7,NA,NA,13,TGTGCCAGCAGGGGAACTGTGGGCTACGAGCAGTACTTC,CASRGTVGYEQYF
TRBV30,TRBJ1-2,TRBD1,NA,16,TGTGCCTGGAGTTATCTCGGGGACAGGGGTGGCGAGGGCTACACCTTC,CAWSYLGDRGGEGYTF
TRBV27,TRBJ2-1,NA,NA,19,TGTGCCAGCAGCAAGGACAGGGGGCGAGCTAGCGGGAGGCACAATGAGCAGTTCTTC,CASSKDRGRASGRHNEQFF
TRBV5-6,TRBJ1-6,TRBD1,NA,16,TGTGCCAGCAGCTTGGCGGGACAGGGAAGGGGGTCACCCCTCCACTTT,CASSLAGQGRGSPLHF
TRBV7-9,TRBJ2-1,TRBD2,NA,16,TGTGCCAGCAGCTCAGTGACTAGCGGGAGGGATAGTGAGCAGTTCTTC,CASSSVTSGRDSEQFF
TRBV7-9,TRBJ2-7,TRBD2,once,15,TGTGCCAGCAGCTCAGGACTAGCGGGAGCGGGGGAGCAGTACTTC,CASSSGLAGAGEQYF
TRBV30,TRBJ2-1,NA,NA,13,TGTGCCGGCGACAGGAGCTCCTACAATGAGCAGTTCTTC,CAGDRSSYNEQFF
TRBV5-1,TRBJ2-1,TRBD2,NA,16,TGCGCCAGCAGCTTGGGACTAGCGGGTCCCTACAATGAGCAGTTCTTC,CASSLGLAGPYNEQFF
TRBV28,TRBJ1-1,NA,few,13,TGTGCCAGCAGTTTAATAGGGATCACTGAAGCTTTCTTT,CASSLIGITEAFF
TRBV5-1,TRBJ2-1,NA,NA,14,TGCGCCAGCAGCTTGGAGCAGACCTACAATGAGCAGTTCTTC,CASSLEQTYNEQFF
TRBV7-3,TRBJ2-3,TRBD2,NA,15,TGTGCCAGCAGCTTCACTAGCGGTATGAGAGATACGCAGTATTTT,CASSFTSGMRDTQYF
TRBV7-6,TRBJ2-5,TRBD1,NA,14,TGTGCCAGCAGCTTTACAGGGGGCGTCGAGACCCAGTACTTC,CASSFTGGVETQYF
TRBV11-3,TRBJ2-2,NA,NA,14,TGTGCCAGCAGCTCCGACACCACGTCCGGGGAGCTGTTTTTT,CASSSDTTSGELFF
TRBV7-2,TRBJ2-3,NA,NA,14,TGTGCCAGCACCCTCCGCGGGCCGAGGGATACGCAGTATTTT,CASTLRGPRDTQYF
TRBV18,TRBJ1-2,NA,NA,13,TGTGCCAGCTCCGCCGGCGTGGGCTATGGCTACACCTTC,CASSAGVGYGYTF
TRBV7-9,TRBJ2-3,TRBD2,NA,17,TGTGCCAGCAGCCCTAGCACTAGCGGGGGTCCCACAGATACGCAGTATTTT,CASSPSTSGGPTDTQYF
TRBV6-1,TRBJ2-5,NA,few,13,TGTGCCAGCAGCTCGGAATACCAAGAGACCCAGTACTTC,CASSSEYQETQYF
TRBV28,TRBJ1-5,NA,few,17,TGTGCCAGCAGTTTTGTCTCTGATCTAGGCCGCAATCAGCCCCAGCATTTT,CASSFVSDLGRNQPQHF
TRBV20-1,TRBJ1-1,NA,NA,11,TGCAGTGCTTCCCGGGACACTGAAGCTTTCTTT,CSASRDTEAFF
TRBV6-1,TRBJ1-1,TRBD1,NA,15,TGTGCCAGCAGTAAAGGGACAGGGGGCGGCACTGAAGCTTTCTTT,CASSKGTGGGTEAFF
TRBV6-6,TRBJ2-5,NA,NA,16,TGTGCCAGCAGTTACCCAGGGGGGGAGAGAGGGGAGACCCAGTACTTC,CASSYPGGERGETQYF
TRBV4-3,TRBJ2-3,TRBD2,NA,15,TGCGCCAGCAGCGCACTAGCGGGAGGGATAGATACGCAGTATTTT,CASSALAGGIDTQYF
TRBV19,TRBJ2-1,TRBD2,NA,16,TGTGCCAGTAGTATAGGGACTAGCGGGAGATATAATGAGCAGTTCTTC,CASSIGTSGRYNEQFF
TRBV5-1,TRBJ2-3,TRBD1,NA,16,TGCGCCAGCAGCCCACAGGGGATGTTGTATGGAGATACGCAGTATTTT,CASSPQGMLYGDTQYF
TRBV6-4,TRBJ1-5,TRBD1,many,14,TGTGCCAGGACATCCGACAGGGGCAATCAGCCCCAGCATTTT,CARTSDRGNQPQHF
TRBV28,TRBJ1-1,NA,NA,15,TGTGCCAGCAGCCCCCCAACAGTAGCGAACACTGAAGCTTTCTTT,CASSPPTVANTEAFF
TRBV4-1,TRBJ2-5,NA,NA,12,TGCGCCAGCAGCCAAGACCGAGAGACCCAGTACTTC,CASSQDRETQYF
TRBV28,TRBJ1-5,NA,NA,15,TGTGCCAGCAGTTTGGGCGGTAATAGCAATCAGCCCCAGCATTTT,CASSLGGNSNQPQHF
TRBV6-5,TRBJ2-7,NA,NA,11,TGTGCCAGCAGTTACCACCTCGAGCAGTACTTC,CASSYHLEQYF
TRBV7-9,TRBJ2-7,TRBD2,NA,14,TGTGCCAGCAGCTCACTAGCGGGAGGGGTCGAGCAGTACTTC,CASSSLAGGVEQYF
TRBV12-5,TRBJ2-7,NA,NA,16,TGTGCTAGTGGTTTACAGTCCGGGACACAGTCCTACGAGCAGTACTTC,CASGLQSGTQSYEQYF
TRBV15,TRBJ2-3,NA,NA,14,TGTGCCACCAGCAGAGGCCTACTGGGGGATACGCAGTATTTT,CATSRGLLGDTQYF
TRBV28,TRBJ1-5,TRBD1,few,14,TGTGCCAGCAGTTCCAGGGGGAATGGTCAGCCCCAGCATTTT,CASSSRGNGQPQHF
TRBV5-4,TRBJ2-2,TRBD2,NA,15,TGTGCCAGCACCTTTAGACTAGCGTCCACCGGGGAGCTGTTTTTT,CASTFRLASTGELFF
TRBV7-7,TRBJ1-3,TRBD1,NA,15,TGTGCTAGCAGCTTAGGACAGGGGTCTGGAAACACCATATATTTT,CASSLGQGSGNTIYF
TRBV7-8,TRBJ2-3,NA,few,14,TGTGCCAGCAGCTTAGGGGTCCCACTATGGGCGCAGTATTTT,CASSLGVPLWAQYF